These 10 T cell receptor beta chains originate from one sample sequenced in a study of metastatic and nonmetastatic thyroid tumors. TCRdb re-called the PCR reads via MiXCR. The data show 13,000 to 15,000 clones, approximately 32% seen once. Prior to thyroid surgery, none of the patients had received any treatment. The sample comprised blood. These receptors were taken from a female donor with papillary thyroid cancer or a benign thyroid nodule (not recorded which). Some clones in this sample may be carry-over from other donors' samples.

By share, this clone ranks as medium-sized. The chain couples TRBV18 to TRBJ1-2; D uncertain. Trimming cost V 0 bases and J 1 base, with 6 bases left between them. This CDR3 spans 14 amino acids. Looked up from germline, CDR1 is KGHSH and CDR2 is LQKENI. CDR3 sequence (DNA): TGTGCCAGCTCACCACCCCGGCATAACTATGGCTACACCTTC. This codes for CASSPPRHNYGYTF. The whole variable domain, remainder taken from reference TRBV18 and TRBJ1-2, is NAGVMQNPRHLVRRRGQEARLRCSPMKGHSHVYWYRQLPEEGLKFMVYLQKENIIDESGMPKERFSAEFPKEGPSILRIQQVVRGDSAAYFCASSPPRHNYGYTFGSGTRLTVV.

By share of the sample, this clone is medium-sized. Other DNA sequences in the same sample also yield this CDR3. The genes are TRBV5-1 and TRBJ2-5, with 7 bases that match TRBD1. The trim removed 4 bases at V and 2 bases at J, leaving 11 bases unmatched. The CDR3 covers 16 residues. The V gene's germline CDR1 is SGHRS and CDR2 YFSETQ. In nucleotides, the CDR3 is TGCGCCAGCAGCCTGAGATACGGGACAGCTCAAGAGACCCAGTACTTC. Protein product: CASSLRYGTAQETQYF.

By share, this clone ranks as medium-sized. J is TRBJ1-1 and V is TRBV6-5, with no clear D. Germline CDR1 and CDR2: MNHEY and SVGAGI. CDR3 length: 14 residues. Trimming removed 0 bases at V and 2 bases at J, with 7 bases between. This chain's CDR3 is CASSYSPRNTEAFF. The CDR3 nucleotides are TGTGCCAGCAGTTACTCTCCCAGAAACACTGAAGCTTTCTTT.

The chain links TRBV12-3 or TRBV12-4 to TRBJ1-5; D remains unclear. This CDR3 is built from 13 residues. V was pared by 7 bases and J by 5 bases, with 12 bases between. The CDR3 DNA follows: TGTGCCAGCACGAGGCGTTCGGATCAGCCCCAGCATTTT. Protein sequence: CASTRRSDQPQHF.

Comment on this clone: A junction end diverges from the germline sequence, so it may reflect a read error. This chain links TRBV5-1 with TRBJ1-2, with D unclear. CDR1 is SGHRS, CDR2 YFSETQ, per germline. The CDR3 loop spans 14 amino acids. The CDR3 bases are TGCGCCAGCAGCCCAGGTCCAGGCAATTATGGGCAGCTCTTC. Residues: CASSPGPGNYGQLF.

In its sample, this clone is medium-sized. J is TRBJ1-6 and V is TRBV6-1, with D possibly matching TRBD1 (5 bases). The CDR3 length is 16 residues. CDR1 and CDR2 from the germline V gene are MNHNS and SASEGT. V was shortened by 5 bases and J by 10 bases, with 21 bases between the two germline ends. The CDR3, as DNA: TGTGCCAGCAGTCCCCGGGCAGGAGTAACAGGATCACCCCTCCACTTT. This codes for CASSPRAGVTGSPLHF.

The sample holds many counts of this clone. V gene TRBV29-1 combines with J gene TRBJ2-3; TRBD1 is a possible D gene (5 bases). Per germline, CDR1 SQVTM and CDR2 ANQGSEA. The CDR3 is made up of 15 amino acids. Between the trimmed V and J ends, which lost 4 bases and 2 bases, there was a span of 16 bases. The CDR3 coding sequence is TGCAGCGTTGTAGGGGTCGGGCCCTTCACAGATACGCAGTATTTT. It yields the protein CSVVGVGPFTDTQYF.

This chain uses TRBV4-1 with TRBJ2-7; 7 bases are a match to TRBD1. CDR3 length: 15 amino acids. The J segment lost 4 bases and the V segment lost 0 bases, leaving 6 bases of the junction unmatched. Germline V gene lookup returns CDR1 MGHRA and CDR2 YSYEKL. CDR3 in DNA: TGCGCCAGCAGCCAAGAAGGGACAGTGGGGTACGAGCAGTACTTC. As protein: CASSQEGTVGYEQYF.

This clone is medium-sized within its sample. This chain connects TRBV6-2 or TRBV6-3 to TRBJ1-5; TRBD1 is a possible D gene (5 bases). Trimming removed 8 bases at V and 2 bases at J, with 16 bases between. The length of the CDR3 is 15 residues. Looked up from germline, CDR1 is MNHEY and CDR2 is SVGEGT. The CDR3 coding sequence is TGTGCCAGCTCCCACGGGGGGTCGGGCAATCAGCCCCAGCATTTT. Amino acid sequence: CASSHGGSGNQPQHF.

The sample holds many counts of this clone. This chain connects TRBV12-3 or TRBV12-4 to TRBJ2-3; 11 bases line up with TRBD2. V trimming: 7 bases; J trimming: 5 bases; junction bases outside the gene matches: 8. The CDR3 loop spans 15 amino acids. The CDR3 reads CASTPGTSGLDTQYF. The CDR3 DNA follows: TGTGCCAGCACCCCCGGGACTAGCGGCCTAGATACGCAGTATTTT.